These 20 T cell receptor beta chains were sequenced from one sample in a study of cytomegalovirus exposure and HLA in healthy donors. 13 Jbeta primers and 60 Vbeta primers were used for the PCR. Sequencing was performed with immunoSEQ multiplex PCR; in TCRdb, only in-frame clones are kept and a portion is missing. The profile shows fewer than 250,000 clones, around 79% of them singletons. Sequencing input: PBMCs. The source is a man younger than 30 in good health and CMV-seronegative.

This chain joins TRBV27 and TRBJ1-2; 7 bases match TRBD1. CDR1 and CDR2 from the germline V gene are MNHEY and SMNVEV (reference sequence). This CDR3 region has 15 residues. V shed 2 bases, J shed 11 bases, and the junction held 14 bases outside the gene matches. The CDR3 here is CASSLNPPGTVPYTF. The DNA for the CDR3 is TGTGCCAGCAGTTTAAACCCCCCCGGGACAGTCCCTTACACCTTC.

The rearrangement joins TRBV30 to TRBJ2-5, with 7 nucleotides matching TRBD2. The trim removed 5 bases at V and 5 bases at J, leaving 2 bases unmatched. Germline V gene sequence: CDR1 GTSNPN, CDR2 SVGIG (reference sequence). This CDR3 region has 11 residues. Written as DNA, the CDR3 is TGTGCCTGGGCCGGGGGGGAGACCCAGTACTTC. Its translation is CAWAGGETQYF.

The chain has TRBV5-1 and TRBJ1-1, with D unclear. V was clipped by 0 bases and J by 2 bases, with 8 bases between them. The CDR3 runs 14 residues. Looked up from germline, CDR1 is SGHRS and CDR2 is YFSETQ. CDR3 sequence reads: CASSLGAVNTEAFF. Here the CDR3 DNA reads TGCGCCAGCAGCTTGGGGGCAGTCAACACTGAAGCTTTCTTT.

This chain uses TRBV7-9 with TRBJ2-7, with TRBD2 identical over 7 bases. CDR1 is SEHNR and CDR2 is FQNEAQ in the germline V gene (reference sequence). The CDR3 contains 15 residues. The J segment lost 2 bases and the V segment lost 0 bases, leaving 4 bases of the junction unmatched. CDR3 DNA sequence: TGTGCCAGCAGCTTAGCGGCTAGCGGCACCTACGAGCAGTACTTC. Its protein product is CASSLAASGTYEQYF.

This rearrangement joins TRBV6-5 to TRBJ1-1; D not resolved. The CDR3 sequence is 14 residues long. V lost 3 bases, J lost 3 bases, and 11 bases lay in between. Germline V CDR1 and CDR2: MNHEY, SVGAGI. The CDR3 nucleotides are TGTGCCAGCAGTTATTTCCCCCTAGACACTGAAGCTTTCTTT. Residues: CASSYFPLDTEAFF.

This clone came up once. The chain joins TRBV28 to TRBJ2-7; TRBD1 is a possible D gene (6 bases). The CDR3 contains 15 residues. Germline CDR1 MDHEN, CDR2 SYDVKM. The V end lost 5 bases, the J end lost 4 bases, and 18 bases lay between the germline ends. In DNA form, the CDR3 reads TGTGCCAGCAGTCCCTCCAGGGGCCGGAGGTACGAGCAGTACTTC. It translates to CASSPSRGRRYEQYF.

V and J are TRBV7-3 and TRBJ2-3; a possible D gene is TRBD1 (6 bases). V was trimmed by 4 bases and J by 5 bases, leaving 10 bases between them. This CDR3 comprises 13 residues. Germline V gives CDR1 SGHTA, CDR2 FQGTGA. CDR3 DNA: TGTGCCAGCAGCTCGCAACAGGGAGATACGCAGTATTTT. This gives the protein CASSSQQGDTQYF.

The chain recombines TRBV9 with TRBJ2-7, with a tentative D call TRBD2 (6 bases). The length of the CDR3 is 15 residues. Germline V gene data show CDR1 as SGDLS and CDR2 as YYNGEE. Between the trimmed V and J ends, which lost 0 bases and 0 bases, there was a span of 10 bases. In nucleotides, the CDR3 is TGTGCCAGCAGCGTAGGGGAGGACTCCTCCTACGAGCAGTACTTC. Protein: CASSVGEDSSYEQYF.

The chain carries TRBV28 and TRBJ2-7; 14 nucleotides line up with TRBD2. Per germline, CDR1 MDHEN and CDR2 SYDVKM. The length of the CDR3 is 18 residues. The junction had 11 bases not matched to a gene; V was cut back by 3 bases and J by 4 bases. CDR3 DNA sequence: TGTGCCAGCAGTTTCCTTACCGGGACTAGCGGGAGTGGGTACGAGCAGTACTTC. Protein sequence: CASSFLTGTSGSGYEQYF.

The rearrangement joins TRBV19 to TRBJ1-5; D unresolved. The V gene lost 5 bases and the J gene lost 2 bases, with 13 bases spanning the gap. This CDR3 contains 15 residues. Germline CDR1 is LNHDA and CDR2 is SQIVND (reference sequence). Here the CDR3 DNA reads TGTGCCAGTAGTGCCGACGGGTGGGGCAATCAGCCCCAGCATTTT. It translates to CASSADGWGNQPQHF.

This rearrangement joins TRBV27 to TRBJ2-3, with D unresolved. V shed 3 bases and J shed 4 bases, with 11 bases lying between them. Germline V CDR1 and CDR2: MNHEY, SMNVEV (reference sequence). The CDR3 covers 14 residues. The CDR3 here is CASSFQRSADTQYF. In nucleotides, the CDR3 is TGTGCCAGCAGTTTCCAGAGGAGCGCAGATACGCAGTATTTT.

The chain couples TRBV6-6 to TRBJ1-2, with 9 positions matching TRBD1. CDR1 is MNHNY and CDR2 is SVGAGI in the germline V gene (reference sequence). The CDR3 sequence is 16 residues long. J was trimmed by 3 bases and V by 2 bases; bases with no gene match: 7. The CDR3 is CASSYLGTGTHYGYTF. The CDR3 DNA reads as TGTGCCAGCAGTTACCTTGGGACAGGGACTCACTATGGCTACACCTTC.

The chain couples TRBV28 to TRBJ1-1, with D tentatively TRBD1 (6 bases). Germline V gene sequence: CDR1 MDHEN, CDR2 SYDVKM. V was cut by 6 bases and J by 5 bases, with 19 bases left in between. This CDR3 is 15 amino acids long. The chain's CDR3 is CASSLGGARRTEAFF. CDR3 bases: TGTGCCAGCAGCCTTGGGGGGGCAAGGAGGACTGAAGCTTTCTTT. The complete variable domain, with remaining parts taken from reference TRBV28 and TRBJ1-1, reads DVKVTQSSRYLVKRTGEKVFLECVQDMDHENMFWYRQDPGLGLRLIYFSYDVKMKEKGDIPEGYSVSREKKERFSLILESASTNQTSMYLCASSLGGARRTEAFFGQGTRLTVV.

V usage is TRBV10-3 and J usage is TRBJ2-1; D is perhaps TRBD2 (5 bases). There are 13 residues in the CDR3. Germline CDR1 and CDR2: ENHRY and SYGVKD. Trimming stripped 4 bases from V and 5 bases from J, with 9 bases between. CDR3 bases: TGTGCCATCAGTGGGTCCGGGGACAATGAGCAGTTCTTC. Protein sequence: CAISGSGDNEQFF.

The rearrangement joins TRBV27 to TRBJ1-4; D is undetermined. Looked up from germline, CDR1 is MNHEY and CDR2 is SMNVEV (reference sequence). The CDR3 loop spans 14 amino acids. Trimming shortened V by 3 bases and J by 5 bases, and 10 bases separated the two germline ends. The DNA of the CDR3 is TGTGCCAGCAGTTTTGTTGGCGGGAATGAAAAACTGTTTTTT. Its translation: CASSFVGGNEKLFF.

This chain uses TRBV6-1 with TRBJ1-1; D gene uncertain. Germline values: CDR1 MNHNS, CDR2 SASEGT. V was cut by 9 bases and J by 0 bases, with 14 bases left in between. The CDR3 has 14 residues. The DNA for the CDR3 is TGTGCCAGTATATCAGGCTGGGTGAACACTGAAGCTTTCTTT. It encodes CASISGWVNTEAFF.

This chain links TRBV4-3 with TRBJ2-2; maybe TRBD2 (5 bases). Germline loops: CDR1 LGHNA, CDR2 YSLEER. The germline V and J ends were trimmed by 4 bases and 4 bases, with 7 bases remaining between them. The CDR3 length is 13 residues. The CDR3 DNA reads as TGCGCCAGCAGCCTAGGACTCACCGGGGAGCTGTTTTTT. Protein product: CASSLGLTGELFF.

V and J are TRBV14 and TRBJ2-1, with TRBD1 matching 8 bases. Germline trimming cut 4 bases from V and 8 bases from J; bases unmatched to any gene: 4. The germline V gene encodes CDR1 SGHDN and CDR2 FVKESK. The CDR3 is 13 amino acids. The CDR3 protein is CASSRYRGDEQFF. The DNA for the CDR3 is TGTGCCAGCAGCCGCTACAGGGGGGATGAGCAGTTCTTC.

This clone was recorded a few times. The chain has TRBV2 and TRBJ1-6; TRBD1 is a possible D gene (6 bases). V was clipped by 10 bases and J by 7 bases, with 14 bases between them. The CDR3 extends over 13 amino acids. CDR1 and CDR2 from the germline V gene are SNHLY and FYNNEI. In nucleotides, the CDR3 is TGTGCCACTCCCGACAGGACGAATTCACCCCTCCACTTT. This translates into CATPDRTNSPLHF. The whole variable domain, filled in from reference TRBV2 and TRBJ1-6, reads EPEVTQTPSHQVTQMGQEVILRCVPISNHLYFYWYRQILGQKVEFLVSFYNNEISEKSEIFDDQFSVERPDGSNFTLKIRSTKLEDSAMYFCATPDRTNSPLHFGNGTRLTVT.

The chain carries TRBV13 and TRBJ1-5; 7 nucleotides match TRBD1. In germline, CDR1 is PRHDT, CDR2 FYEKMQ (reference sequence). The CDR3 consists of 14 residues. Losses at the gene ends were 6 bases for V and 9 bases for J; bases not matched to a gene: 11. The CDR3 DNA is TGTGCCAGCAGGCGGGCAGGGGGTAGCGGGCCCCAGCATTTT. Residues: CASRRAGGSGPQHF.